Following are 27 T cell receptor beta chains from one sample sequenced in a study of read filtering for tumor transcriptome and immune sequencing. Molecular barcoded adaptors covering alpha/delta and beta/gamma chains were used on 400 to 450 ng RNA. Each CDR3 protein is one row after TCRdb ran MiXCR on the reads. The sample carries 30,000 to 50,000 distinct CDR3 sequences, 12% recorded once. Sequencing input: a population of CD138-negative cells sorted from bone marrow. The receptors come from a donor aged 40 or over with multiple myeloma.

This clonotype occurred many times. This sequence joins TRBV7-9 and TRBJ2-2; no reliable D call. The CDR3 loop spans 13 amino acids. The V end was cut by 2 bases, the J end by 3 bases, with 4 bases between. CDR1 SEHNR and CDR2 FQNEAQ come from the germline V gene (reference sequence). The CDR3 sequence: CASSLPDTGELFF. Here the CDR3 DNA reads TGTGCCAGCAGCTTACCGGACACCGGGGAGCTGTTTTTT. The full variable domain, rest sourced from reference TRBV7-9 and TRBJ2-2, is DTGVSQNPRHKITKRGQNVTFRCDPISEHNRLYWYRQTLGQGPEFLTYFQNEAQLEKSRLLSDRFSAERPKGSFSTLEIQRTEQGDSAMYLCASSLPDTGELFFGEGSRLTVL.

This clonotype was observed at least ten times. V usage is TRBV9 and J usage is TRBJ2-1; a possible D gene is TRBD2 (7 bases). This CDR3 has 16 amino acids. Germline CDR1 and CDR2: SGDLS and YYNGEE. The germline V and J ends were trimmed by 0 bases and 6 bases, with 16 bases remaining between them. The CDR3 spells CASSVAPGGRGNEQFF. The CDR3 DNA reads TGTGCCAGCAGCGTAGCTCCGGGGGGCCGTGGCAATGAGCAGTTCTTC.

At least ten counts were recorded for this clonotype. The chain carries TRBV20-1 and TRBJ2-1; D is perhaps TRBD2 (5 bases). The germline CDR1 and CDR2 sequences are DFQATT and SNEGSKA (reference sequence). The CDR3 covers 13 residues. V was shortened by 3 bases and J by 7 bases, with 13 bases between the two germline ends. In nucleotides, the CDR3 is TGCAGTGCTAGTATCGGGGTTAAGAATGAGCAGTTCTTC. It is translated as CSASIGVKNEQFF.

This clonotype appeared many times. The CDR3 reads CASSAQNHEQFF. DNA of the CDR3: TGTGCCAGCAGTGCACAGAACCATGAGCAGTTCTTC. The chain is built from TRBV6-1 and TRBJ2-1; D is undetermined. Looked up from germline, CDR1 is MNHNS and CDR2 is SASEGT. The CDR3 contains 12 residues. Trimming stripped 4 bases from V and 8 bases from J, with 9 bases between.

This clonotype was seen ten or more times. The rearrangement joins TRBV7-9 to TRBJ2-5; no firm D call. This CDR3 contains 13 residues. CDR1 is SEHNR and CDR2 is FQNEAQ in the germline V gene (reference sequence). V lost 4 bases and J 2 bases, leaving 8 bases between the germline ends. As DNA, the CDR3 is TGTGCCAGCAGCTCTCCGTGGCAAGAGACCCAGTACTTC. It encodes CASSSPWQETQYF.

The chain joins TRBV5-5 to TRBJ2-5; 13 bases align to TRBD2. The CDR3 contains 18 residues. In germline, CDR1 is SGHKS, CDR2 YYEKEE (reference sequence). V lost 2 bases to trimming and J lost 0 bases; unmatched junction nucleotides: 7. CDR3 in amino acids: CASSFGLAGDQYQETQYF. The CDR3 nucleotides read TGTGCCAGCAGCTTTGGACTAGCGGGGGACCAGTACCAAGAGACCCAGTACTTC.

This clonotype is labeled medium-sized. This chain joins TRBV4-1 and TRBJ2-7; TRBD1 or TRBD2 may be the D gene (5 bases each). The CDR3 runs 15 residues. Trimming took off 4 bases at V and 4 bases at J, with 17 bases between the two ends. Germline V gene lookup returns CDR1 MGHRA and CDR2 YSYEKL. Here the CDR3 DNA reads TGCGCCAGCAGCCCAACGGACACTGGGGAGTACGAGCAGTACTTC. It is translated as CASSPTDTGEYEQYF.

The sample holds many counts of this clonotype. The chain employs TRBV29-1 and TRBJ1-1; D possibly corresponds to TRBD1 (6 bases). This CDR3 has 15 amino acids. Germline loops: CDR1 SQVTM, CDR2 ANQGSEA. The germline V and J ends were trimmed by 6 bases and 0 bases, with 17 bases remaining between them. The DNA of the CDR3 is TGCAGCGTCCCAGGGGAAGGGAGGATGAACACTGAAGCTTTCTTT. It codes for CSVPGEGRMNTEAFF.

In regard to this clonotype: It may be a read error: a sequence one base away is much more abundant. The chain combines TRBV6-1 with TRBJ1-5; unclear D gene. CDR3 length: 13 residues. Trimming cost V 1 base and J 3 bases, with 4 bases left between them. Germline V CDR1 and CDR2: MNHNS, SASEGT. The CDR3 region is CASSEDNNQPQHF. Here the CDR3 DNA reads TGTGCCAGCAGTGAAGATAACAATCAGCCCCAGCATTTT.

Of note for this clonotype: Possible read error: a much larger clone is one base away. The chain has TRBV7-3 and TRBJ2-2; D remains ambiguous. The CDR3 totals 15 residues. Trimming removed 5 bases at V and 1 base at J, with 11 bases between. Germline CDR1 is SGHTA and CDR2 is FQGTGA. CDR3 region: CASSAVRGNTGELFF. The CDR3, as DNA: TGTGCCAGCAGCGCGGTGCGCGGGAACACCGGGGAGCTGTTTTTT. The whole variable domain, filled in from reference TRBV7-3 and TRBJ2-2, reads GAGVSQTPSNKVTEKGKYVELRCDPISGHTALYWYRQSLGQGPEFLIYFQGTGAADDSGLPNDRFFAVRPEGSVSTLKIQRTERGDSAVYLCASSAVRGNTGELFFGEGSRLTVL.

This clonotype was seen more than once but under ten times. V gene TRBV11-2 combines with J gene TRBJ1-3; D is undetermined. V was trimmed by 0 bases and J by 1 base, leaving 13 bases between them. The CDR3 has 17 residues. In germline, CDR1 is SGHAT, CDR2 FQNNGV. The CDR3 is CASSLEPPRSSGNTIYF. CDR3 nucleotide sequence: TGTGCCAGCAGCTTAGAACCCCCCCGTTCATCTGGAAACACCATATATTTT.

The chain is built from TRBV6-5 and TRBJ2-3; D gene unclear. There are 12 residues in the CDR3. V was clipped by 4 bases and J by 2 bases, with 4 bases between them. Looked up from germline, CDR1 is MNHEY and CDR2 is SVGAGI. The CDR3 coding sequence is TGTGCCAGCAGTTCTATCACAGATACGCAGTATTTT. Amino acid sequence: CASSSITDTQYF.

The table lists this clonotype with many counts. The chain recombines TRBV12-3 or TRBV12-4 with TRBJ1-1; D might be TRBD1 (6 bases). Trimming took 1 base from V and 6 from J, leaving 36 bases between them. CDR3 length: 22 residues. The DNA for the CDR3 is TGTGCCAGCAGTTTAGGTGGCAGGGGTTTTGGTTTTATCCAAAACCGAGTCTCTGAAGCTTTCTTT. Amino acid sequence: CASSLGGRGFGFIQNRVSEAFF.

This clonotype was seen once. A far larger clone is a single base away, which makes a read error likely. The genes are TRBV7-9 and TRBJ2-7, with D perhaps matching TRBD2 (6 bases). The CDR3 is 14 residues long. Trimming stripped 5 bases from V and 6 bases from J, with 17 bases between. Germline V gene lookup returns CDR1 SEHNR and CDR2 FQNEAQ (reference sequence). This CDR3 reads CASSPSVVEIEQYF. In nucleotides, the CDR3 is TGTGCCAGCAGCCCTAGCGTGGTGGAGATCGAGCAGTACTTC.

This clonotype was found many times. The chain uses TRBV7-8 and TRBJ2-5; a possible D gene is TRBD2 (5 bases). CDR3 length: 15 amino acids. Germline V lookup: CDR1 SGHVS, CDR2 FQNEAQ. Between the trimmed V and J ends, which lost 3 bases and 2 bases, there was a span of 13 bases. The CDR3 bases are TGTGCCAGCAGCTTTTACGGGAAGAATCAAGAGACCCAGTACTTC. It encodes CASSFYGKNQETQYF.

This clonotype was counted ten times or more. The chain has TRBV7-2 and TRBJ2-3; tentatively, D is TRBD1 (6 bases). Trimming took off 1 base at V and 5 bases at J, with 13 bases between the two ends. The CDR3 consists of 15 residues. Germline CDR1 reads SGHTA; CDR2 reads FQGNSA. Here the CDR3 reads CASSLVGQGLDTQYF. DNA of the CDR3: TGTGCCAGCAGCTTAGTAGGGCAGGGGTTAGATACGCAGTATTTT.

Many counts were recorded for this clonotype. The rearrangement uses TRBV20-1 and TRBJ2-7; perhaps TRBD1 as D (6 bases). Trimming took off 3 bases at V and 3 bases at J, with 12 bases between the two ends. This CDR3 comprises 13 residues. CDR1 and CDR2 from the germline V gene are DFQATT and SNEGSKA (reference sequence). This CDR3 is CSASSDRIYEQYF. The CDR3 DNA follows: TGCAGTGCTAGTTCGGACAGAATCTACGAGCAGTACTTC.

This clonotype came up many times. The CDR3 nucleotides are TGCAGTGCTGCAGACCAGGGGGTAATCACAGATACGCAGTATTTT. It specifies CSAADQGVITDTQYF. This chain connects TRBV20-1 to TRBJ2-3; 7 bases map to TRBD1. CDR3 length equals 15 residues. Germline V gene sequence: CDR1 DFQATT, CDR2 SNEGSKA (reference sequence). V shed 5 bases and J 2 bases; nucleotides not matched to a gene: 10.

Note on this clonotype: This is likely an artifact of a read error, given a far larger clone one base away. The chain joins TRBV4-3 to TRBJ2-7; D uncertain. Trimming left V 0 bases short and J 7 bases short, with 13 bases between. CDR3 size: 14 residues. Germline V CDR1 and CDR2: LGHNA, YSLEER. CDR3 DNA sequence: TGCGCCAGCAGCCAAGACAGTACCTACAATGAGCAGTACTTC. Translated, it gives CASSQDSTYNEQYF.

At least ten counts were recorded for this clonotype. V usage is TRBV7-2 and J usage is TRBJ2-7; TRBD1 matches at 8 bases. Germline CDR1 reads SGHTA; CDR2 reads FQGNSA. V lost 2 bases and J lost 4; bases outside the gene matches: 7. This CDR3 spans 15 amino acids. CDR3 nucleotides: TGTGCCAGCAGCTTACTGGGACAGGCGGGGTACGAGCAGTACTTC. Translating gives CASSLLGQAGYEQYF.

This clonotype was seen at least ten times. The rearrangement joins TRBV6-5 to TRBJ2-1, with D maybe TRBD2 (6 bases). The CDR3 has 15 amino acids. Germline CDR1 is MNHEY and CDR2 is SVGAGI. V was clipped by 2 bases and J by 0 bases, with 8 bases between them. CDR3 in DNA: TGTGCCAGCAGTTACGGAGGGGCCTCCTACAATGAGCAGTTCTTC. It encodes CASSYGGASYNEQFF.

There are many counts of this clonotype. This chain links TRBV29-1 with TRBJ1-1; D remains ambiguous. This CDR3 spans 12 amino acids. V lost 0 bases and J lost 9, with 11 bases in between. Germline assignment: CDR1 SQVTM and CDR2 ANQGSEA. The CDR3 region has the DNA TGCAGCGTTGAAGATCGCGGGTCCCAAGCTTTCTTT. Amino acids: CSVEDRGSQAFF.

The CDR3 spells CSARRQGANQPQHF. The CDR3 coding sequence is TGCAGTGCTAGGAGGCAGGGGGCAAATCAGCCCCAGCATTTT. The chain recombines TRBV20-1 with TRBJ1-5; 8 bases fit TRBD1. Germline V gene lookup returns CDR1 DFQATT and CDR2 SNEGSKA (reference sequence). The CDR3 loop spans 14 amino acids. J gave up 4 bases and V 3 bases, and 5 bases lay outside the gene matches.

This clonotype was counted ten times or more. This sequence joins TRBV6-5 and TRBJ1-5, with 11 positions matching TRBD1. The germline CDR1 and CDR2 sequences are MNHEY and SVGAGI. This CDR3 comprises 15 residues. V trimming: 5 bases; J trimming: 7 bases; junction bases outside the gene matches: 7. The CDR3 loop reads CASSNGQGAGQPQHF. CDR3 sequence (DNA): TGTGCCAGCAGTAACGGACAGGGGGCGGGACAGCCCCAGCATTTT.

CDR3 sequence: CASSLTGGEKGEQYF. The CDR3 DNA sequence: TGTGCCAGCAGCTTAACGGGTGGGGAGAAAGGAGAGCAGTACTTC. The J gene is TRBJ2-7, the V gene TRBV7-2, with D perhaps matching TRBD2 (5 bases). This CDR3 region has 15 residues. Deletions cut 2 bases from V and 7 bases from J, with 18 bases between. Germline assignment: CDR1 SGHTA and CDR2 FQGNSA.

This clonotype showed up many times. The genes are TRBV2 and TRBJ2-1, with a tentative D call TRBD1 (7 bases). V dropped 8 bases and J dropped 3 bases, with 14 bases sitting between them. Germline V CDR1 and CDR2: SNHLY, FYNNEI. The CDR3 runs to 14 residues. Here the CDR3 DNA reads TGTGCCAGCCGCCAGGGGGGACTCTACAATGAGCAGTTCTTC. This translates into CASRQGGLYNEQFF.

This clonotype was found a few times. This chain links TRBV5-1 with TRBJ1-1; D is unclear. Germline lookup yields CDR1 SGHRS and CDR2 YFSETQ. The CDR3 is 14 amino acids. V lost 0 bases to trimming and J lost 1 base, with 7 bases between them. Here the CDR3 DNA reads TGCGCCAGCAGCTTGGAGGCGGGGAACACTGAAGCTTTCTTT. Its translation: CASSLEAGNTEAFF. The variable domain in full, with the rest retrieved from reference TRBV5-1 and TRBJ1-1, is KAGVTQTPRYLIKTRGQQVTLSCSPISGHRSVSWYQQTPGQGLQFLFEYFSETQRNKGNFPGRFSGRQFSNSRSEMNVSTLELGDSALYLCASSLEAGNTEAFFGQGTRLTVV.